This TCR beta chain was profiled in a study of OX40 agonist ivuxolimab in advanced cancers. Method: immunoSEQ multiplex PCR; TCRdb's copy keeps in-frame clones and lacks some. The table records tens of thousands of clones, approximately 93% of them present only once. Findings and limits, study-wide: CD8+ T cells (on average) carried more expanded clones than CD4+ T cells.

Trimming removed 4 bases at V and 8 bases at J, with 11 bases between. This CDR3 comprises 12 residues. The germline V gene encodes CDR1 SNHLY and CDR2 FYNNEI. A word on this clone: Its target is not known.

This specimen was CD4+ or CD8+ T cells sorted from blood, taken in a trial of the OX40 agonist ivuxolimab. This clonotype originated in an adult with an advanced solid tumor such as melanoma, head and neck, liver or kidney cancer. This chain uses TRBV2 with TRBJ1-2, with D possibly matching TRBD1 (5 bases). DNA of the CDR3: TGTGCCAGCAGTGCCCAGGGAGCGGGCTACACCTTC. It translates to CASSAQGAGYTF.